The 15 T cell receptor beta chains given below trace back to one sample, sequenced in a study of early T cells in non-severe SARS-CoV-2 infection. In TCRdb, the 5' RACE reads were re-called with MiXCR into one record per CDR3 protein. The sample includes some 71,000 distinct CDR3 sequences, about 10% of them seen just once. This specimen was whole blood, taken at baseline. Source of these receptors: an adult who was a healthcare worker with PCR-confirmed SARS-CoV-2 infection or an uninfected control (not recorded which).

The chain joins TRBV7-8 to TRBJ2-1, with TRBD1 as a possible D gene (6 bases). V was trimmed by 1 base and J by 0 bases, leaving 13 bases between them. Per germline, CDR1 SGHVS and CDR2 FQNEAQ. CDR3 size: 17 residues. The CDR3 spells CASSLGLQGISYNEQFF. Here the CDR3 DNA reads TGTGCCAGCAGCTTAGGATTACAGGGAATCTCCTACAATGAGCAGTTCTTC.

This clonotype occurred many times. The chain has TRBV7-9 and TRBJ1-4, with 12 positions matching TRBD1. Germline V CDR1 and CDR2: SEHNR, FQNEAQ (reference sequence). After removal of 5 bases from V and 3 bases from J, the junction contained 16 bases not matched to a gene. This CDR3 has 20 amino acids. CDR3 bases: TGTGCCAGCAGCCTGATAAATTCCGGGACAGGGGGCACAGCTAATGAAAAACTGTTTTTT. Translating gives CASSLINSGTGGTANEKLFF. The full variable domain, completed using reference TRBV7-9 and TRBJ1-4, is DTGVSQNPRHKITKRGQNVTFRCDPISEHNRLYWYRQTLGQGPEFLTYFQNEAQLEKSRLLSDRFSAERPKGSFSTLEIQRTEQGDSAMYLCASSLINSGTGGTANEKLFFGSGTQLSVL.

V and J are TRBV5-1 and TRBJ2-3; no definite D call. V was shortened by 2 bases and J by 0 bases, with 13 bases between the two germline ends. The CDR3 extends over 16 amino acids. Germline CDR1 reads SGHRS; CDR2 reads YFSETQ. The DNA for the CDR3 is TGCGCCAGCAGCTTAGACACGCTTCGGAGCACAGATACGCAGTATTTT. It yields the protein CASSLDTLRSTDTQYF. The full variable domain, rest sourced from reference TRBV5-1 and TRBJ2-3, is KAGVTQTPRYLIKTRGQQVTLSCSPISGHRSVSWYQQTPGQGLQFLFEYFSETQRNKGNFPGRFSGRQFSNSRSEMNVSTLELGDSALYLCASSLDTLRSTDTQYFGPGTRLTVL.

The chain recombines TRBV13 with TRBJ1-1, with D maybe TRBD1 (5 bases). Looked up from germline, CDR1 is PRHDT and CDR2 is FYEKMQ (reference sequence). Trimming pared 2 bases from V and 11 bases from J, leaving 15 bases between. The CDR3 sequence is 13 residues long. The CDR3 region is CASSLQGGAFAFF. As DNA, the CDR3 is TGTGCCAGCAGCTTACAAGGAGGGGCGTTTGCTTTCTTT.

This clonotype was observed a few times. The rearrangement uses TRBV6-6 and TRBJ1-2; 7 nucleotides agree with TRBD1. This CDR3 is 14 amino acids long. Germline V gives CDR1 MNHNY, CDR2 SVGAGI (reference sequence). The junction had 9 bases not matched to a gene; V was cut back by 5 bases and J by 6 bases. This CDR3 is CASSTGAQNHGYTF. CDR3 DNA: TGTGCCAGCAGTACAGGGGCGCAGAATCATGGCTACACCTTC.

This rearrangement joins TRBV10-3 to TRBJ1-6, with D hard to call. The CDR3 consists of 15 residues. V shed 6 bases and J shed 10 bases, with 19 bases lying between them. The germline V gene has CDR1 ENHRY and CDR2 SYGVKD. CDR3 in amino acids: CAISDERTGRSPLHF. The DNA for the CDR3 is TGTGCCATCAGCGACGAGAGGACTGGCCGGTCACCCCTCCACTTT.

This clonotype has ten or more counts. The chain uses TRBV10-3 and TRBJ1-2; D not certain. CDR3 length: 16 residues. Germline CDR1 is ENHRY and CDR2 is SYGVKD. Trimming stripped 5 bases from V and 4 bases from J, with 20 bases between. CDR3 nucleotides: TGTGCCATCAGTCACTCCACAAACCCCTTGGGCTATGGCTACACCTTC. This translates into CAISHSTNPLGYGYTF.

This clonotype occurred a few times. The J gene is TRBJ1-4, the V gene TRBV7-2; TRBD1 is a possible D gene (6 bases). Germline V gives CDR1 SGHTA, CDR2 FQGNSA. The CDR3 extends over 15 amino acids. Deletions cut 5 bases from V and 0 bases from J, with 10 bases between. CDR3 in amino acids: CASSGTLSTNEKLFF. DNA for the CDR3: TGTGCCAGCAGCGGGACACTTTCAACTAATGAAAAACTGTTTTTT.

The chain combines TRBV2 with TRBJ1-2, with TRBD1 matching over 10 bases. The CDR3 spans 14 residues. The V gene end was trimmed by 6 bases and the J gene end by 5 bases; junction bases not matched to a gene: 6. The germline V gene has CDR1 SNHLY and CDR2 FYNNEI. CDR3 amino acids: CASSRQGAGYGYTF. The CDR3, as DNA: TGTGCCAGCAGCCGACAGGGGGCTGGGTATGGCTACACCTTC.

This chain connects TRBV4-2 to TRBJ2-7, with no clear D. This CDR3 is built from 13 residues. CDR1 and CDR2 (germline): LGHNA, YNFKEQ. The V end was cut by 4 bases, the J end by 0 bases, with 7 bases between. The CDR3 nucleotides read TGTGCCAGCAGCCCCGAAGACTCCTACGAGCAGTACTTC. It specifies CASSPEDSYEQYF.

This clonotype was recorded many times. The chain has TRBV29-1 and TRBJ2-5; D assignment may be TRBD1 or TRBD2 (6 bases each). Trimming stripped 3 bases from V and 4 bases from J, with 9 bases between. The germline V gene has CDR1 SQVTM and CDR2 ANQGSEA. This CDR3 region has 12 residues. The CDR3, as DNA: TGCAGCGTTGAGGGGGGCGCAGAGACCCAGTACTTC. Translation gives CSVEGGAETQYF. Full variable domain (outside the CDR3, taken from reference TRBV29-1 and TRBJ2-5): SAVISQKPSRDICQRGTSLTIQCQVDSQVTMMFWYRQQPGQSLTLIATANQGSEATYESGFVIDKFPISRPNLTFSTLTVSNMSPEDSSIYLCSVEGGAETQYFGPGTRLLVL.

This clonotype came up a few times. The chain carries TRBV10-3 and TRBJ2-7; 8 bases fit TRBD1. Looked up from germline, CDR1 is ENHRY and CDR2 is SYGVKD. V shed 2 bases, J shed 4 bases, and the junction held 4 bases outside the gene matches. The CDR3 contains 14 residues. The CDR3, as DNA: TGTGCCATCAGTGAGCCCGGGACAGGATACGAGCAGTACTTC. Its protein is CAISEPGTGYEQYF.

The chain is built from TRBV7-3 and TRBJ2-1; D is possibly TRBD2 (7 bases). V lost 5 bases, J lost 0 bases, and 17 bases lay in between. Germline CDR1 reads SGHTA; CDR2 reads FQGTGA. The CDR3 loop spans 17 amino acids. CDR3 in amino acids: CASSPGGALSSYNEQFF. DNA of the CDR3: TGTGCCAGCAGCCCGGGGGGCGCCCTAAGCTCCTACAATGAGCAGTTCTTC.

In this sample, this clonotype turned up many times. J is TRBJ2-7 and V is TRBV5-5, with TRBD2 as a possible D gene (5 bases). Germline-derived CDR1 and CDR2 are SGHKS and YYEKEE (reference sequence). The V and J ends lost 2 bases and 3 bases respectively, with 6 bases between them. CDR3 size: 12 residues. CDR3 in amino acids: CASSLEGYEQYF. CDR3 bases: TGTGCCAGCAGCTTAGAGGGCTACGAGCAGTACTTC.

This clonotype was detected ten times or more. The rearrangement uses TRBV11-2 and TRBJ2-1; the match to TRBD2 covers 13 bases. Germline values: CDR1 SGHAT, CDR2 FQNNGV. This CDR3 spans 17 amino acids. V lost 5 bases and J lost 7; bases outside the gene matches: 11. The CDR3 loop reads CASSHYRTSGSRNEQFF. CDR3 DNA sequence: TGTGCCAGCAGCCACTACCGGACTAGCGGGAGTAGGAATGAGCAGTTCTTC. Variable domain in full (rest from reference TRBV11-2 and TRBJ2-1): EAGVAQSPRYKIIEKRQSVAFWCNPISGHATLYWYQQILGQGPKLLIQFQNNGVVDDSQLPKDRFSAERLKGVDSTLKIQPAKLEDSAVYLCASSHYRTSGSRNEQFFGPGTRLTVL.